The 27 T cell receptor beta chains below were found in one sample sequenced in a study of blood T cell repertoires in COVID-19. Only in-frame clones appear in the TCRdb table, and some are missing; sequencing was by immunoSEQ multiplex PCR. The data show some 200,000 clones, about nine tenths seen once. The sample consisted of PBMCs or T cells enriched from blood (not recorded which). The receptors here all came from a young woman who had recovered from COVID-19.

The V call is TRBV29-1, the J call TRBJ1-2; D is ambiguous. Germline CDR1 reads SQVTM; CDR2 reads ANQGSEA. With 1 base removed from V and 5 bases from J, the gap between germline ends came to 5 bases. The length of the CDR3 is 11 residues. CDR3 nucleotide sequence: TGCAGCGTTGAAGCGGTTTATGGCTACACCTTC. Encoded protein: CSVEAVYGYTF. Full variable domain (outside the CDR3, taken from reference TRBV29-1 and TRBJ1-2): SAVISQKPSRDICQRGTSLTIQCQVDSQVTMMFWYRQQPGQSLTLIATANQGSEATYESGFVIDKFPISRPNLTFSTLTVSNMSPEDSSIYLCSVEAVYGYTFGSGTRLTVV.

The J gene is TRBJ2-2, the V gene TRBV19; D may be TRBD2 (6 bases). The CDR3 sequence is 13 residues long. V shed 4 bases and J shed 15 bases, with 18 bases lying between them. In germline, CDR1 is LNHDA, CDR2 SQIVND (reference sequence). The CDR3 loop reads CASSTLRTGDLFF. DNA of the CDR3: TGTGCCAGTAGTACACTCCGAACCGGGGACTTGTTTTTT.

V gene TRBV27 combines with J gene TRBJ2-7; 11 bases map to TRBD1. The ends lost 7 bases at V and 5 bases at J; junction bases unmatched: 10. Germline CDR1 is MNHEY and CDR2 is SMNVEV (reference sequence). There are 15 residues in the CDR3. As DNA, the CDR3 is TGTGCCAGCATAGGCACCGGACAGGGGGCCCACGAGCAGTACTTC. It codes for CASIGTGQGAHEQYF.

The table lists this clone with a few counts. The chain combines TRBV5-1 with TRBJ1-6; 7 bases line up with TRBD1. CDR1 and CDR2 (germline): SGHRS, YFSETQ. Trimming removed 3 bases from V and 5 bases from J; junction bases left unmatched: 2. The CDR3 is made up of 14 amino acids. CDR3: CASSSGQHNSPLHF. The DNA for the CDR3 is TGCGCCAGCAGCTCGGGACAGCATAATTCACCCCTCCACTTT.

V gene TRBV10-3 combines with J gene TRBJ2-5, with TRBD1 identical over 10 bases. The CDR3 is made up of 14 amino acids. The ends lost 4 bases at V and 3 bases at J; junction bases unmatched: 2. In germline, CDR1 is ENHRY, CDR2 SYGVKD. CDR3 DNA sequence: TGTGCCATCAGTGCAGGGACAGGGGAAGAGACCCAGTACTTC. This codes for CAISAGTGEETQYF.

The chain has TRBV9 and TRBJ2-3; a weak D match, TRBD1 (6 bases). The V and J ends lost 4 bases and 2 bases respectively, with 14 bases between them. The CDR3 has 15 residues. In germline, CDR1 is SGDLS, CDR2 YYNGEE. In DNA form, the CDR3 reads TGTGCCAGCAGCCCCCTGGGGGCCCACACAGATACGCAGTATTTT. Its translation: CASSPLGAHTDTQYF.

The V call is TRBV7-6, the J call TRBJ1-1; D ambiguous. Looked up from germline, CDR1 is SGHVS and CDR2 is FNYEAQ. The V end lost 1 base, the J end lost 1 base, and 10 bases lay between the germline ends. The CDR3 contains 15 residues. The DNA for the CDR3 is TGTGCCAGCAGCTTAGGATGGCAGGAGAACACTGAAGCTTTCTTT. Translated: CASSLGWQENTEAFF.

The CDR3 spells CASSPTVVGSTEAFF. DNA for the CDR3: TGTGCCAGTAGTCCCACCGTCGTGGGGAGCACTGAAGCTTTCTTT. The chain recombines TRBV19 with TRBJ1-1; no firm D call. The CDR3 is 15 residues long. Between the trimmed V and J ends, which lost 5 bases and 4 bases, there was a span of 17 bases. CDR1 and CDR2 (germline): LNHDA, SQIVND (reference sequence).

The rearrangement uses TRBV28 and TRBJ2-7, with 8 bases matching TRBD1. After removal of 5 bases from V and 7 bases from J, the junction contained 16 bases not matched to a gene. Germline CDR1 MDHEN, CDR2 SYDVKM. The CDR3 consists of 16 residues. The CDR3 nucleotides read TGTGCCAGCAGTCCCTACCGGACAGGGCTTACGGGAGAGCAGTACTTC. The encoded protein is CASSPYRTGLTGEQYF.

The chain is built from TRBV6-6 and TRBJ2-7, with 16 bases aligning to TRBD2. Per the germline V gene, CDR1 is MNHNY and CDR2 is SVGAGI (reference sequence). The V segment lost 6 bases and the J segment 0 bases; nucleotides outside the gene matches: 2. This CDR3 is built from 16 residues. The CDR3 region is CASRGLAGGSSYEQYF. CDR3 nucleotides: TGTGCCAGCAGGGGACTAGCGGGAGGGAGCTCCTACGAGCAGTACTTC.

The gene calls are TRBV7-9 and TRBJ2-7, with 7 positions matching TRBD1. Germline CDR1 SEHNR, CDR2 FQNEAQ (reference sequence). Trimming cost V 2 bases and J 2 bases; bases outside gene matches: 3. The CDR3 totals 14 residues. The CDR3 here is CASSLIGTAYEQYF. The CDR3 nucleotides are TGTGCCAGCAGCTTAATTGGGACAGCCTACGAGCAGTACTTC.

The rearrangement joins TRBV9 to TRBJ1-2; D unclear. CDR1 SGDLS and CDR2 YYNGEE come from the germline V gene. This CDR3 spans 13 amino acids. The V and J ends lost 2 bases and 4 bases respectively, with 9 bases between them. CDR3 sequence reads: CASSVKSGYGYTF. In DNA, the CDR3 is TGTGCCAGCAGCGTGAAGAGCGGCTATGGCTACACCTTC. Together with reference TRBV9 and TRBJ1-2, the CDR3 gives the full variable domain: DSGVTQTPKHLITATGQRVTLRCSPRSGDLSVYWYQQSLDQGLQFLIQYYNGEERAKGNILERFSAQQFPDLHSELNLSSLELGDSALYFCASSVKSGYGYTFGSGTRLTVV.

The V gene is TRBV5-1, the J gene TRBJ1-1; 8 bases are a match to TRBD1. Germline CDR1 is SGHRS and CDR2 is YFSETQ. The CDR3 extends over 14 amino acids. Trimming at V came to 0 bases and at J to 4 bases, leaving 2 bases not matched to a gene. CDR3 DNA sequence: TGCGCCAGCAGCTTGGGGGACAGGCCCACTGAAGCTTTCTTT. The encoded protein is CASSLGDRPTEAFF.

In DNA, the CDR3 is TGTGCCAGCAGCTCTTTAGATGAGCAGTTCTTC. This sequence encodes CASSSLDEQFF. V is TRBV28 and J is TRBJ2-1; no definite D call. CDR1 MDHEN and CDR2 SYDVKM come from the germline V gene. The CDR3 loop spans 11 amino acids. Trimming removed 6 bases from V and 8 bases from J, with 8 bases in between.

The V gene is TRBV11-2, the J gene TRBJ2-3; D call uncertain. Trimming took off 1 base at V and 9 bases at J, with 5 bases between the two ends. The CDR3 totals 11 residues. Germline V gene data show CDR1 as SGHAT and CDR2 as FQNNGV. CDR3 bases: TGTGCCAGCAGCTTAGTAGTGACGCAGTATTTT. Protein product: CASSLVVTQYF.

J is TRBJ2-2 and V is TRBV27, with D maybe TRBD2 (6 bases). Trimming removed 6 bases from V and 2 bases from J, with 13 bases in between. Per germline, CDR1 MNHEY and CDR2 SMNVEV (reference sequence). The CDR3 spans 15 residues. In DNA form, the CDR3 reads TGTGCCAGCAGGGAGGGGCAGCGAAACACCGGGGAGCTGTTTTTT. Its translation is CASREGQRNTGELFF.

In this sample, this clone turned up many times. The chain couples TRBV27 to TRBJ1-2, with unresolved D. Germline loops: CDR1 MNHEY, CDR2 SMNVEV (reference sequence). This CDR3 contains 13 residues. Trimming shortened V by 3 bases and J by 4 bases, and 9 bases separated the two germline ends. The CDR3, as DNA: TGTGCCAGCAGTTTCGAGCCGAGCTATGGCTACACCTTC. As protein: CASSFEPSYGYTF.

This clone has just one count. The rearrangement uses TRBV19 and TRBJ2-1; 7 nucleotides line up with TRBD1. Germline CDR1 LNHDA, CDR2 SQIVND (reference sequence). V dropped 6 bases and J dropped 7; count of bases not matched to a gene: 9. This CDR3 spans 14 amino acids. Here the CDR3 reads CASSVQGLRNEQFF. The DNA of the CDR3 is TGTGCCAGTAGCGTACAGGGGTTGAGGAATGAGCAGTTCTTC.

This clone appeared a single time. This chain links TRBV2 with TRBJ2-7; 11 bases line up with TRBD2. The junction had 7 bases not matched to a gene; V was cut back by 7 bases and J by 5 bases. CDR3 length: 14 amino acids. CDR1 and CDR2 (germline): SNHLY, FYNNEI. The CDR3 here is CASNLAGGAHEQYF. The CDR3 DNA follows: TGTGCCAGCAATCTAGCGGGAGGAGCCCACGAGCAGTACTTC.

Details on this clone: Other DNA sequences in the sample encode the same CDR3. The chain uses TRBV7-3 and TRBJ2-7; TRBD2 matches at 8 bases. Germline V gene lookup returns CDR1 SGHTA and CDR2 FQGTGA. This CDR3 is built from 13 residues. V lost 5 bases and J lost 3; bases outside the gene matches: 3. The CDR3 DNA is TGTGCCAGCAGCCCCGGGACTAGCTACGAGCAGTACTTC. This gives the protein CASSPGTSYEQYF.

Written as DNA, the CDR3 is TGTGCCAGCAGTCGGGACAGGGTTGAGCAGTTCTTC. It codes for CASSRDRVEQFF. This rearrangement joins TRBV12-3 or TRBV12-4 to TRBJ2-1, with 9 bases identical to TRBD1. The trim removed 5 bases at V and 9 bases at J, leaving 2 bases unmatched. CDR3 size: 12 residues.

This rearrangement joins TRBV5-1 to TRBJ1-1, with 7 bases fitting TRBD1. V shed 2 bases and J 2 bases; nucleotides not matched to a gene: 9. The CDR3 is 16 residues long. Germline V gene data show CDR1 as SGHRS and CDR2 as YFSETQ. The CDR3 DNA reads TGCGCCAGCAGCTTTTTACCCGGGACAGATAACACTGAAGCTTTCTTT. Protein sequence: CASSFLPGTDNTEAFF.

The rearrangement joins TRBV6-5 to TRBJ1-1, with D perhaps TRBD1 (5 bases). The V end lost 6 bases, the J end lost 3 bases, and 14 bases lay between the germline ends. From germline, CDR1 is MNHEY and CDR2 SVGAGI. The CDR3 loop spans 14 amino acids. The CDR3 coding sequence is TGTGCCAGCAGCAGGGCCCTAGGGGACACTGAAGCTTTCTTT. Amino acids: CASSRALGDTEAFF.

V is TRBV6-5 and J is TRBJ1-5; tentatively, D is TRBD1 (6 bases). This CDR3 comprises 14 residues. The V end lost 6 bases, the J end lost 5 bases, and 14 bases lay between the germline ends. Germline lookup yields CDR1 MNHEY and CDR2 SVGAGI. CDR3 region: CASRRVGAHQPQHF. CDR3 DNA sequence: TGTGCCAGCAGGAGAGTGGGGGCCCATCAGCCCCAGCATTTT.

This CDR3 is CASSEGEAGELFF. The CDR3 bases are TGTGCCAGCAGTGAAGGCGAAGCCGGGGAGCTGTTTTTT. The chain combines TRBV2 with TRBJ2-2; no definite D call. The V gene's germline CDR1 is SNHLY and CDR2 FYNNEI. Trimming removed 1 base at V and 6 bases at J, with 6 bases between. This CDR3 is built from 13 residues. Based on the CDR3 plus reference TRBV2 and TRBJ2-2, the full variable domain is EPEVTQTPSHQVTQMGQEVILRCVPISNHLYFYWYRQILGQKVEFLVSFYNNEISEKSEIFDDQFSVERPDGSNFTLKIRSTKLEDSAMYFCASSEGEAGELFFGEGSRLTVL.

The rearrangement links TRBV10-3 to TRBJ2-2, with TRBD2 matching 7 bases. V was clipped by 8 bases and J by 5 bases; unmatched bases: 5. The CDR3 is made up of 13 amino acids. Germline V lookup: CDR1 ENHRY, CDR2 SYGVKD. CDR3 sequence reads: CAIGRGGTGELFF. CDR3 coding DNA: TGTGCCATCGGGAGGGGCGGGACCGGGGAGCTGTTTTTT.

The chain carries TRBV23-1 and TRBJ1-1; 7 bases are shared with TRBD1. TRBV23-1 is an open reading frame, and its role is uncertain. Trimming removed 0 bases from V and 5 bases from J; junction bases left unmatched: 12. The CDR3 runs 17 residues. DNA for the CDR3: TGCGCCAGCAGTCAATCCGAGCAGGGGGATGAAGGTACTGAAGCTTTCTTT. Translating gives CASSQSEQGDEGTEAFF.